These 10 T cell receptor beta chains were sequenced from one sample in a study of regulatory T cells in long-lasting Graves disease. iRepertoire HTBI primers and Arm-PCR of CDR3 regions built TCR beta libraries. TCRdb analysed the multiplex PCR reads with MiXCR anew, one entry per CDR3 protein. Among around 500,000 distinct CDR3 sequences listed, less than 15% were seen once. Time point: newly diagnosed GD, antithyroid drugs for less than 3 months. From PBMCs, RNA was extracted and then used to make the TCR library. This sample was also put to use in a study of T cells in Graves' hyperthyroidism and ophthalmopathy.

The sequencing here drew on peripheral blood mononuclear cells (PBMCs), taken at new diagnosis, from a patient treated with antithyroid drugs. These receptors were collected from a man younger than 40 with Graves disease.

This clonotype was observed many times. The rearrangement uses TRBV9 and TRBJ2-3; 8 bases agree with TRBD1. V gave up 3 bases and J gave up 3 bases; unmatched junction bases: 15. This CDR3 is 18 amino acids long. The germline gives CDR1 SGDLS, CDR2 YYNGEE. The DNA for the CDR3 is TGTGCCAGCAGCGGGCCAGATTGGAGGACAGGGTTGACAGATACGCAGTATTTT. As protein: CASSGPDWRTGLTDTQYF.

This clonotype was detected ten times or more. This chain joins TRBV25-1 and TRBJ2-5, with D possibly matching TRBD2 (6 bases). Trimming stripped 3 bases from V and 5 bases from J, with 13 bases between. Germline-derived CDR1 and CDR2 are MGHDK and SYGVNS. The CDR3 has 14 residues. DNA of the CDR3: TGTGCCAGCAGTGATGAGGGCCGGGGGGAGACCCAGTACTTC. Amino acid sequence: CASSDEGRGETQYF.

This clonotype occurred a few times. Just one base apart from a much larger clone, this may be a read error. The rearrangement links TRBV12-3 or TRBV12-4 to TRBJ2-7; TRBD2 matches 8 bases. TRBJ2-1 matches the DNA end more closely, so the J call is doubtful. The CDR3 consists of 15 residues. CDR3 in amino acids: CASMYRAGAHNEQFF. The CDR3 nucleotides are TGTGCCAGCATGTACCGAGCGGGAGCCCACAATGAGCAGTTCTTC.

This clonotype was recorded many times. CDR3 DNA: TGTGCCAGCAGCTTGGGGCTAGCGGAAGAGACCCAGTACTTC. Translated, it gives CASSLGLAEETQYF. This chain connects TRBV12-3 or TRBV12-4 to TRBJ2-5; 7 nucleotides align to TRBD2. The J segment lost 3 bases and the V segment lost 6 bases, leaving 7 bases of the junction unmatched. The CDR3 extends over 14 amino acids.

This clonotype showed up many times. The chain links TRBV10-3 to TRBJ1-5; perhaps TRBD1 as D (5 bases). This CDR3 region has 17 residues. The V gene's germline CDR1 is ENHRY and CDR2 SYGVKD. Trimming stripped 4 bases from V and 0 bases from J, with 16 bases between. The DNA of the CDR3 is TGTGCCATCAGTGGGCAGCCCCGGGGGTATAGCAATCAGCCCCAGCATTTT. This translates into CAISGQPRGYSNQPQHF.

In this sample, this clonotype turned up many times. The chain's CDR3 is CASRTLAGDAYEQYF. CDR3 nucleotides: TGTGCCAGCAGAACACTAGCGGGAGACGCCTACGAGCAGTACTTC. V and J are TRBV6-1 and TRBJ2-7, with TRBD2 identical over 11 bases. After removal of 6 bases from V and 2 bases from J, the junction contained 6 bases not matched to a gene. The CDR3 totals 15 residues. In germline, CDR1 is MNHNS, CDR2 SASEGT.

V gene TRBV29-1 combines with J gene TRBJ1-4; the D is unclear. The ends were cut back, 7 bases at V and 2 bases at J, with 14 bases in the middle. This CDR3 has 14 amino acids. Germline loops: CDR1 SQVTM, CDR2 ANQGSEA. The CDR3 protein is CSAEGGPTNEKLFF. The DNA for the CDR3 is TGCAGCGCCGAGGGAGGGCCCACTAATGAAAAACTGTTTTTT.

The rearrangement links TRBV12-3 or TRBV12-4 to TRBJ2-7; no reliable D call. The CDR3 runs to 15 residues. V lost 5 bases and J 3 bases, leaving 17 bases between the germline ends. As DNA, the CDR3 is TGTGCCAGCAGTGGTCAAGGACGCCGCCTCTACGAGCAGTACTTC. Protein: CASSGQGRRLYEQYF.

The chain uses TRBV5-1 and TRBJ2-5; TRBD2 aligns across 16 bases. This CDR3 is 17 amino acids long. Per the germline V gene, CDR1 is SGHRS and CDR2 is YFSETQ. V trimming: 4 bases; J trimming: 5 bases; junction bases outside the gene matches: 8. The CDR3 reads CASSPGTSGRALETQYF. Written as DNA, the CDR3 is TGCGCCAGCAGCCCGGGGACTAGCGGGAGGGCCCTGGAGACCCAGTACTTC.

On this clonotype: This sequence is one base from a far larger clone and is likely a read error. The rearrangement joins TRBV7-9 to TRBJ2-3, with D hard to call. The length of the CDR3 is 12 residues. Germline CDR1 SEHNR, CDR2 FQNEAQ (reference sequence). CDR3 in amino acids: CASSLTTDMQYF. Written as DNA, the CDR3 is TGTGCCAGCAGCTTGACCACAGATATGCAGTATTTT.